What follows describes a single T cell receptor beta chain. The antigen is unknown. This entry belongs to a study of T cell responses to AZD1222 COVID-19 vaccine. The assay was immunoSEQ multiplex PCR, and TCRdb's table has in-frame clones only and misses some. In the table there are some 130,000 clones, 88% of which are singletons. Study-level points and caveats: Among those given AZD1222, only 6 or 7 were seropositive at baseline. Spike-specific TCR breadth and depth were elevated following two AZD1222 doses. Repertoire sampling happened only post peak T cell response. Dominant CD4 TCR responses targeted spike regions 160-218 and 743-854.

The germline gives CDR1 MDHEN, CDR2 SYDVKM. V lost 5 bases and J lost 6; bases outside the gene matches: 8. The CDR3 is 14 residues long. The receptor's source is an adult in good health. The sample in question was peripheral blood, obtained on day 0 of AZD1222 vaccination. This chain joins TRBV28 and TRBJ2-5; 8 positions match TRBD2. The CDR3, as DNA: TGTGCCAGCAGTCGTCCAGCGGGGGCCCAGACCCAGTACTTC. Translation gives CASSRPAGAQTQYF.